Reported below is one T cell receptor beta chain. V lost 0 bases and J 0 bases, leaving 12 bases between the germline ends. The length of the CDR3 is 16 residues. Germline V lookup: CDR1 SGHRS, CDR2 YFSETQ. The source of the sample is a study of control samples from healthy donors and cancer patients. Produced via immunoSEQ multiplex PCR; TCRdb's table is partial and in-frame only. The profile shows around 90,000 clones, about 89% of them singletons. The receptor was derived from a man younger than 40 in good health. The chain carries TRBV5-1 and TRBJ2-5; the D call may be TRBD1 or TRBD2 (5 bases each). The sequencing sample was made of blood. CDR3 in DNA: TGCGCCAGCAGCTTGGTGGGGGTGGGTGACCAAGAGACCCAGTACTTC. Its protein is CASSLVGVGDQETQYF.